This TCR beta chain emerged from a study of molecular identifiers for immune sequencing clone quantification (dated by TCRdb to 2016 to 2019). About the study as a whole: For a replicate experiment, the RNA from either about 20,000 or 100,000 naive CD8 T cells was divided into five aliquots, and four of those aliquots went on to sequencing. This methods study benchmarked molecular-identifier clustering-based TCR repertoire sequencing (MIDCIRS) and TCR RNA copy counting, using CD8 T cells to do so. Results the study describes overall, beyond this receptor: Highly expanded clone sizes could be underestimated if identical TCR molecules share a barcode. Spiked-in Jurkat TCR RNA (approximately 10 copies' worth), which is not part of the donor repertoire, was contained in the naive libraries. Spiked-in Jurkat TCR RNA equivalent to a single cell was reported to be detectable even among 800,000 to 1,000,000 naive CD8 T cells. In CMV-specific effector cells, clones with more than 20 RNA copies accounted for over 97% of molecules, whereas in naive cells such clones accounted for under 1%. When barcode sub-clustering was not used, chimeric consensus sequences inflated TCR diversity, with chimeras reaching as high as 47%. About 3.1 recovered TCR RNA copies per cell were obtained by modeling, versus 9 to 10 by digital PCR, implying a capture efficiency of 25% to 30%.

Library generation was performed with PCR. These reads were obtained on an Illumina HiSeq 4000. Bulk TCR libraries were made following a previously described method, with the TCR primers given in Table S5. The Qiagen AllPrep DNA/RNA kit was used to purify total RNA. Before any analysis, reads coming from multiple sequencing runs of the same library were combined into one pool. Concerning the study's data processing: Only reads with exact TCR constant sequence were kept, trimmed to 150 nt, and grouped by their 12-nt molecular barcodes. Reads inside each barcode group were sub-clustered using a 15% Levenshtein threshold, and a quality-weighted consensus sequence was constructed for each RNA molecule. Non-functional sequences were excluded, and lower-count sequences lying one edit away from another sequence were also excluded. Based on a fit of two negative binomial distributions, barcode sub-clusters having less than 20% of the maximum read count were discarded. Using fastp at Q25 and MiXCR, TCRdb reprocessed the public reads and kept productive beta chains. For every CDR3 protein sequence, its rows merge into one entry that carries the most common genes and DNA. TCRdb's processing, not the authors' own work, is the source of the V and J calls. The sample table lists 65,000 to 70,000 distinct CDR3 sequences, 15% to 20% of them with a count of one. Jointly, the top ten make up over 1.3% of the sample.

Notes on this clonotype: What this receptor recognizes is not known. A single base separates this from a much larger clone, so it may be a read error.

The CDR3, cysteine through phenylalanine, is 15 amino acids long. The kept DNA is CDR3 alone, 45 bases in frame from the first base. Germline trimming amounts to 5 bases on V and 3 bases on J, with 8 as the count of junction bases outside the gene matches. Libraries of naive CD8 T cells were generated from approximately 20,000 to 1,000,000 sorted cells, with 10%, 30% or 50% of the purified RNA used. Naive CD8 T cells, defined as CD8+CD4-CCR7+CD45RA+, were FACS-sorted into RLT Plus buffer on a BD FACSAria II. To test detection sensitivity, Jurkat RNA equivalent to about eleven TCR copies was spiked into samples of about 19,000-1,000,000 naive CD8 T cells. CD8 T cells were enriched using RosetteSep CD8+ T Cell Enrichment Cocktail and Ficoll-Paque, and the enriched cells then underwent ACK red cell lysis.

The receptor comes from a human donor in good health. Some libraries in this study had Jurkat cell RNA spiked in. In this chain, TRBV12-3 or TRBV12-4 is recombined with TRBJ2-5; TRBD2 matches 8 bases in the middle. Sequencing was performed on naive CD8+ T cells from blood, with Jurkat cell RNA spiked in. Per the publication, the cell subset or site label means: FACS-sorted CD8+CD4-CCR7+CD45RA+ naive T cells. CDR3 sequence: CASSARLAREETQYF. The DNA sequence is as follows: TGTGCCAGCAGTGCTAGACTAGCGAGAGAAGAGACCCAGTACTTC.